The entry below gives a single T cell receptor beta chain sequence along with its context. TCRdb's table, derived via immunoSEQ multiplex PCR, lists solely in-frame clones and lacks some. The table has roughly 100,000 clones, roughly 79% seen once. The sample originates from a study of blood T cell repertoires in COVID-19. Study at large: Sources were T cells, B-cell-depleted T cells, or PBMCs; the material itself was cDNA or gDNA.

The sequence was collected from a man aged 70-80 years with acute or convalescent COVID-19. The sequenced sample was peripheral blood.

The CDR3: CASSIGASGNNEQFF. CDR3 coding DNA: TGTGCCAGTAGTATAGGGGCTAGCGGGAACAATGAGCAGTTCTTC. The J gene is TRBJ2-1, the V gene TRBV19, with 9 bases that match TRBD2. The CDR3 length is 15 residues. Trimming took 1 base from V and 5 from J; bases not matched to a gene: 3. Germline V gene lookup returns CDR1 LNHDA and CDR2 SQIVND (reference sequence). Full variable domain (rest looked up from reference TRBV19 and TRBJ2-1): DGGITQSPKYLFRKEGQNVTLSCEQNLNHDAMYWYRQDPGQGLRLIYYSQIVNDFQKGDIAEGYSVSREKKESFPLTVTSAQKNPTAFYLCASSIGASGNNEQFFGPGTRLTVL.